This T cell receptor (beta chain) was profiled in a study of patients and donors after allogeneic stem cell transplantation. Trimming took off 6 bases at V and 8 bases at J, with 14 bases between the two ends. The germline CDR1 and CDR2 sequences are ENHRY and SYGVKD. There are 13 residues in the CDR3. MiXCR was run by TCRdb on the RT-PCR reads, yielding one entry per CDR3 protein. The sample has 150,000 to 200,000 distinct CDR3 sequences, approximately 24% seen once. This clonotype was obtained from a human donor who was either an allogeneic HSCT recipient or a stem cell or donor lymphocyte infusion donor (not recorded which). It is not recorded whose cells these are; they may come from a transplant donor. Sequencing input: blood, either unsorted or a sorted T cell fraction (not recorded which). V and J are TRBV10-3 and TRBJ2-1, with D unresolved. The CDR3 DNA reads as TGTGCCATCAGGGAGATCCCAGGCCATGAGCAGTTCTTC. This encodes CAIREIPGHEQFF.